This T cell receptor beta chain was documented in a study of blood T cell repertoires in COVID-19. Looking at the study overall: Specimens from acute and convalescent COVID-19 originated in the United States, Italy and Spain. T cells, B-cell-depleted T cells, or PBMCs provided the cDNA or gDNA that served as material.

This clone has a count of ten or more. Germline V CDR1 and CDR2: SQVTM, ANQGSEA. V trimming: 6 bases; J trimming: 7 bases; junction bases outside the gene matches: 8. The CDR3 is 15 amino acids. In the original workflow: Cell counts per sample came from amplifying reference gene primers. Assay: immunoSEQ multiplex PCR; the TCRdb copy retains only in-frame clones and omits some. The V and J calls and clone size are taken from that table; D and trimming were inferred from the DNA. The table has under 170,000 clones, 65% to 90% seen once. The sequenced sample was peripheral blood. The chain joins TRBV29-1 to TRBJ2-2, with 13 positions matching TRBD2. The origin of this receptor is a man aged 70 or older with acute or convalescent COVID-19. The CDR3 nucleotides read TGCAGCGTAGCAACTAGCGGGAGGGACGGCGGGGAGCTGTTTTTT. The encoded protein is CSVATSGRDGGELFF.